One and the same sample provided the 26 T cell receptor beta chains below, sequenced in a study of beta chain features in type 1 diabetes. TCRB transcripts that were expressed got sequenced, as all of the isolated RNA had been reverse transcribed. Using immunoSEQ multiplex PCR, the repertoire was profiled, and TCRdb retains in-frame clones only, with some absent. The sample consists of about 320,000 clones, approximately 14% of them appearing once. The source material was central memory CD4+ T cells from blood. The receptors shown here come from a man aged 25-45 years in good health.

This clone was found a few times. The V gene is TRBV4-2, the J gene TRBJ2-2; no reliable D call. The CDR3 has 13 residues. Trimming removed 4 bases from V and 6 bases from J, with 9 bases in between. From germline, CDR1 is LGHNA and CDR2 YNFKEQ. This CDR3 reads CASSLDRAGELFF. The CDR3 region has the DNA TGTGCCAGCAGCCTCGACCGCGCCGGGGAGCTGTTTTTT.

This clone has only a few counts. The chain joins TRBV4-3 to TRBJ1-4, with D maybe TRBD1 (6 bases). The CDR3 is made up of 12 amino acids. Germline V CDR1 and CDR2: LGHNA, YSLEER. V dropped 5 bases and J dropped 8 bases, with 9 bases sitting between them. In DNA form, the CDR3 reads TGCGCCAGCAGCGAAGGGACAGAAAAACTGTTTTTT. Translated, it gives CASSEGTEKLFF.

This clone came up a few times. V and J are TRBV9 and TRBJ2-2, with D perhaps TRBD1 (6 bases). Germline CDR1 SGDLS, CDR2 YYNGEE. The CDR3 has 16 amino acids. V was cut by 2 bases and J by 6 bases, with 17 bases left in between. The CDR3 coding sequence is TGTGCCAGCAGCGTCGCCATGGTGGGGGCCTCCGGGGAGCTGTTTTTT. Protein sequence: CASSVAMVGASGELFF.

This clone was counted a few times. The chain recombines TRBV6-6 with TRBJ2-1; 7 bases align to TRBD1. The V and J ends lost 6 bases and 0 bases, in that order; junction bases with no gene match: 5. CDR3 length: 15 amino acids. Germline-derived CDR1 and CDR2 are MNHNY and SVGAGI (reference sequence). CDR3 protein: CASSPQGSSYNEQFF. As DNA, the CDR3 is TGTGCCAGCAGCCCACAGGGGAGCTCCTACAATGAGCAGTTCTTC.

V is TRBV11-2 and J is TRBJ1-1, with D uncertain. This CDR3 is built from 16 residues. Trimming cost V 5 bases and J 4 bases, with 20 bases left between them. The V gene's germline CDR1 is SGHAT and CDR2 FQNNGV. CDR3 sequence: CASSPTGITGGTEAFF. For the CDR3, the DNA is TGTGCCAGCAGCCCTACGGGGATTACGGGCGGCACTGAAGCTTTCTTT.

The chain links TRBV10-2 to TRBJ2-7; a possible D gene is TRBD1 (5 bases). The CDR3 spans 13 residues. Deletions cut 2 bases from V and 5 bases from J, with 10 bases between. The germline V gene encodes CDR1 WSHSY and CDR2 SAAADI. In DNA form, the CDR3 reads TGCGCCAGCAGTGAGGGCAGGGCCGACGAGCAGTACTTC. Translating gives CASSEGRADEQYF.

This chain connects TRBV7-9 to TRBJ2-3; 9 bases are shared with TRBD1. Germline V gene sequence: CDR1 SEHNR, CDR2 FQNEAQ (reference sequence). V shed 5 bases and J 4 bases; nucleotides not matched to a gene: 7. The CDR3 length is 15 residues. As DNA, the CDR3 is TGTGCCAGCAGCAGCACAGGGGGCGGGTCAGATACGCAGTATTTT. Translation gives CASSSTGGGSDTQYF.

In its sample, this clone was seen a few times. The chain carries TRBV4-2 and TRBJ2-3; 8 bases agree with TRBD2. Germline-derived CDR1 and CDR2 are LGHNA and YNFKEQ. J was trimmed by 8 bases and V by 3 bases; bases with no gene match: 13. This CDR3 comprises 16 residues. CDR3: CASSQAGTGGLGTQYF. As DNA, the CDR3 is TGTGCCAGCAGCCAGGCAGGCACGGGAGGGCTCGGTACGCAGTATTTT.

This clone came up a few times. CDR3 protein: CASSLILAGGSKNNEQFF. CDR3 DNA sequence: TGCGCCAGCAGCTTAATACTAGCGGGGGGTAGTAAGAACAATGAGCAGTTCTTC. V and J are TRBV5-1 and TRBJ2-1; 12 positions agree with TRBD2. The V segment lost 2 bases and the J segment 5 bases; nucleotides outside the gene matches: 11. Germline CDR1 reads SGHRS; CDR2 reads YFSETQ. This CDR3 is built from 18 residues.

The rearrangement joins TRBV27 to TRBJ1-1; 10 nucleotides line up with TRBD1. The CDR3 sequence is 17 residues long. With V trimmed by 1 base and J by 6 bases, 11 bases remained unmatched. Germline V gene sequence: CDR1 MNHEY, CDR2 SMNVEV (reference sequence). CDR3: CASSLWGQGFPLPEAFF. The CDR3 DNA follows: TGTGCCAGCAGTTTATGGGGACAGGGGTTTCCCCTCCCTGAAGCTTTCTTT.

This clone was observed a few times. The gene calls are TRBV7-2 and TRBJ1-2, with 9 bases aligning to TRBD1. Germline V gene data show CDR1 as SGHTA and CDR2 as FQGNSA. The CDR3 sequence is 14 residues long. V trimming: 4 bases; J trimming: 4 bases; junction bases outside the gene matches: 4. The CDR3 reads CASSSGQGSYGYTF. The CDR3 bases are TGTGCCAGCAGCTCCGGACAGGGGAGCTATGGCTACACCTTC.

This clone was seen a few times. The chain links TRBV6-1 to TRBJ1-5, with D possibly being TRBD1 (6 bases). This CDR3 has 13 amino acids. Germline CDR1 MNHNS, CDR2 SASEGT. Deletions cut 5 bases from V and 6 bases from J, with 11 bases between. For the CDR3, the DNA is TGTGCCAGCAGTCTTACACAGGGTCAGCCCCAGCATTTT. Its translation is CASSLTQGQPQHF.

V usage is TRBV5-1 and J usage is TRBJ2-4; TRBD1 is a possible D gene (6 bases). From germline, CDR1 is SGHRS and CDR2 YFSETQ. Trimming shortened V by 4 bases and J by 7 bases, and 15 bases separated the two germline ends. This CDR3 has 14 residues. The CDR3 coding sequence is TGCGCCAGCAGCCCGGGACACCAGGGGAACATTCAGTACTTC. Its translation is CASSPGHQGNIQYF.

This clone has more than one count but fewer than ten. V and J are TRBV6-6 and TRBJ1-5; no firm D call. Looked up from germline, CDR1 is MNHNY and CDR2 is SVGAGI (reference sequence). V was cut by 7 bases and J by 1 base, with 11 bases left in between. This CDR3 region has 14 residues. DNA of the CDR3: TGTGCCAGCAAAAGACAAACGAGCAATCAGCCCCAGCATTTT. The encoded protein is CASKRQTSNQPQHF.

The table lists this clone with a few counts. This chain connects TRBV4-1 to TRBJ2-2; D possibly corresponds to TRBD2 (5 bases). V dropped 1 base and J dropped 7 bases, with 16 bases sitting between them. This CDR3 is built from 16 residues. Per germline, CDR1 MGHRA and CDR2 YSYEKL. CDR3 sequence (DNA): TGCGCCAGCAGCCAAGGGGTAGGGCTGGCGGGCGGGGAGCTGTTTTTT. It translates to CASSQGVGLAGGELFF.

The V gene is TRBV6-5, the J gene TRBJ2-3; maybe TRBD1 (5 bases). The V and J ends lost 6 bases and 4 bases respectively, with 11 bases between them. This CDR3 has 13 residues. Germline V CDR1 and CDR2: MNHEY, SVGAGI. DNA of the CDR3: TGTGCCAGCAGAGAATCAGGGTCAGATACGCAGTATTTT. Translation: CASRESGSDTQYF.

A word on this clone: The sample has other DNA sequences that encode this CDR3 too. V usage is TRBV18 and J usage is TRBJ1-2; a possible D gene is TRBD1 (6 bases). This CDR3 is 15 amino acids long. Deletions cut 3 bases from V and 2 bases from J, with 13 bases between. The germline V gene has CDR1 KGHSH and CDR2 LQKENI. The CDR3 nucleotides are TGTGCCAGCTCACCCGGGGGCAGTTCGAACTATGGCTACACCTTC. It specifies CASSPGGSSNYGYTF.

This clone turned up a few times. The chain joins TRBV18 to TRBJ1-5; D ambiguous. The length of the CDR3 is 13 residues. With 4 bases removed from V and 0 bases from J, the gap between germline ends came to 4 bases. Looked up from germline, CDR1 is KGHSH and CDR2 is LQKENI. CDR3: CASSLNSNQPQHF. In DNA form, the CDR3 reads TGTGCCAGCTCACTGAATAGCAATCAGCCCCAGCATTTT.

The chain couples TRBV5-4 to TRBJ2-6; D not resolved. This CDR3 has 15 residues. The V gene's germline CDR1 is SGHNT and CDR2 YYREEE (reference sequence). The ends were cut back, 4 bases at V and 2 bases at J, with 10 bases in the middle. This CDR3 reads CASSRESPGANVLTF. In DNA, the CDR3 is TGTGCCAGCAGCCGCGAGAGTCCTGGGGCCAACGTCCTGACTTTC.

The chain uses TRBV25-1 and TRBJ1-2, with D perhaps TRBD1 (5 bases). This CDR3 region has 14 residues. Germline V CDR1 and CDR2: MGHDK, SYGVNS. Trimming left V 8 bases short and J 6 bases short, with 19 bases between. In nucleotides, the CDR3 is TGTGCCAGCCACACAGGAACCACGGGGAATGGCTACACCTTC. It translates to CASHTGTTGNGYTF.

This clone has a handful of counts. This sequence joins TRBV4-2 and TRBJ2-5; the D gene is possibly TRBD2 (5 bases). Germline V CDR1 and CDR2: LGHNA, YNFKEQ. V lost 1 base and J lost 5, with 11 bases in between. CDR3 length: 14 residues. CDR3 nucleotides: TGTGCCAGCAGCCAAGCGGTAGAGGGCGAGACCCAGTACTTC. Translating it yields CASSQAVEGETQYF.

CDR3 nucleotides: TGTGCCAGCAGCTTAGCGCGGAACAATGAGCAGTTCTTC. It encodes CASSLARNNEQFF. The chain links TRBV7-6 to TRBJ2-1; no definite D call. The V and J ends lost 0 bases and 5 bases respectively, with 5 bases between them. CDR1 and CDR2 (germline): SGHVS, FNYEAQ. This CDR3 contains 13 residues.

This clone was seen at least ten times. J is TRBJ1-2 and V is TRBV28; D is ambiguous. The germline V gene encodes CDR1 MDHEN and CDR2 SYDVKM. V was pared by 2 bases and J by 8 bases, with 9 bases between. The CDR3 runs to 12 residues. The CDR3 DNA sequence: TGTGCCAGCAGTTTACGGGGTAGCGGCTACACCTTC. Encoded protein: CASSLRGSGYTF.

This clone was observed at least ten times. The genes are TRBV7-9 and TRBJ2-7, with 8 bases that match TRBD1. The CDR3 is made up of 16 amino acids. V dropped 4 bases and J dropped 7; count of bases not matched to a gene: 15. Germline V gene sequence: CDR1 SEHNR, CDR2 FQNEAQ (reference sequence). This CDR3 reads CASSSMGYSDREEQYF. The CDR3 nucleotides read TGTGCCAGCAGCTCAATGGGATACTCGGACAGGGAAGAGCAGTACTTC.

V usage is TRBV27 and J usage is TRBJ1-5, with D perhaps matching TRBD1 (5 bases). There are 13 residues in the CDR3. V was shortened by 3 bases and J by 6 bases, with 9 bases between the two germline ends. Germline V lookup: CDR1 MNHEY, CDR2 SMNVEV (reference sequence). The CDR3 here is CASSFGGSQPQHF. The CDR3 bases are TGTGCCAGCAGTTTCGGGGGAAGTCAGCCCCAGCATTTT.

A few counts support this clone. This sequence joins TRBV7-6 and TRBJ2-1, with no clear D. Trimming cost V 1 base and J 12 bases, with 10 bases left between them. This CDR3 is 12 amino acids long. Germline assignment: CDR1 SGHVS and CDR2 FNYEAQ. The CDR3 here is CASSLVAEGQFF. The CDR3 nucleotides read TGTGCCAGCAGCTTAGTGGCAGAAGGGCAGTTCTTC.